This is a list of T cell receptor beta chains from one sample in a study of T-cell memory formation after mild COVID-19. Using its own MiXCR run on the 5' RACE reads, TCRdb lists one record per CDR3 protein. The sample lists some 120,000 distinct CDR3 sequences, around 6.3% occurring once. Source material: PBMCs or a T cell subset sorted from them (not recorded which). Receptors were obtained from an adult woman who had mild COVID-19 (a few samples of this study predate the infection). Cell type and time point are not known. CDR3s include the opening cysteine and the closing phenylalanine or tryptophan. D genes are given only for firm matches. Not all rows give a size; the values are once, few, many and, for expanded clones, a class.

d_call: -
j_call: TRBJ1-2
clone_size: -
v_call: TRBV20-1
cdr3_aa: CSARIPSGRNYGYTF
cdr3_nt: TGCAGTGCTAGGATCCCATCAGGGAGGAACTATGGCTACACCTTC

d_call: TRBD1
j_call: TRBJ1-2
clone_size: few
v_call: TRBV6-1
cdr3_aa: CASRGDSRDGYTF
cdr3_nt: TGTGCCAGCAGGGGGGACAGTCGGGATGGCTACACCTTC

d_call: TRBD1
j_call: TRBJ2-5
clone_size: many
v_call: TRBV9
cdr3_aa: CASSVDGQGRETQYF
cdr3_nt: TGTGCCAGCAGCGTAGACGGACAGGGGCGGGAGACCCAGTACTTC

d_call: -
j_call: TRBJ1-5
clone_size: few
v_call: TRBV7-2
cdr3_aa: CASSLSTYSNQPQHF
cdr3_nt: TGTGCCAGCAGCTTATCGACATATAGCAATCAGCCCCAGCATTTT

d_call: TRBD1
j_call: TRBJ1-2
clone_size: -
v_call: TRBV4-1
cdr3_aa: CASSHPAREGQGYGYTF
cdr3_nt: TGCGCCAGCAGCCACCCAGCACGGGAGGGACAGGGCTATGGCTACACCTTC

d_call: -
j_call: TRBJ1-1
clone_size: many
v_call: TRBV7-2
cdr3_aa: CASSVQLSNTEAFF
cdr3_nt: TGTGCCAGCAGCGTACAGCTTTCGAACACTGAAGCTTTCTTT

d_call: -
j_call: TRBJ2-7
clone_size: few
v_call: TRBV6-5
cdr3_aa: CASSYSAIRAWEQYF
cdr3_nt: TGTGCCAGCAGTTACTCGGCAATCAGGGCGTGGGAGCAGTACTTC

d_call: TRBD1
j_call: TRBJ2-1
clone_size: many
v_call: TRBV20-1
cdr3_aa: CSAREPGQGTYNEQFF
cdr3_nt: TGCAGTGCTAGAGAGCCGGGACAGGGAACCTACAATGAGCAGTTCTTC

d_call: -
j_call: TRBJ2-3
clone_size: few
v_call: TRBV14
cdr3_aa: CASRTGDTQYF
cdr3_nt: TGTGCCAGCAGGACAGGAGATACGCAGTATTTT

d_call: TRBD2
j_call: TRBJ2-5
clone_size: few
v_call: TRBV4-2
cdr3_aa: CASSQDQRGEETQYF
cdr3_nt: TGTGCCAGCAGCCAAGATCAACGGGGGGAAGAGACCCAGTACTTC

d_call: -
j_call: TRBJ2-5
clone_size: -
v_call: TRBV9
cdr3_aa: CASSAAGGRETQYF
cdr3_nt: TGTGCCAGCAGCGCCGCCGGGGGGCGTGAGACCCAGTACTTC

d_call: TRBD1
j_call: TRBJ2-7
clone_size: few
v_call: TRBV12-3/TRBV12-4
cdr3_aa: CASTLSGTGPYEQYF
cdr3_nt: TGTGCCAGCACCTTATCCGGGACAGGCCCCTACGAGCAGTACTTC

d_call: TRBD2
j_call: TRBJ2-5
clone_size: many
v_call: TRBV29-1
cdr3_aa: CSFASGLGRETQYF
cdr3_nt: TGCAGCTTCGCTAGCGGGCTCGGCCGAGAGACCCAGTACTTC

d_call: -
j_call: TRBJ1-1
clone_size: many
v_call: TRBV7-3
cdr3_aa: CASSLKGDTEAFF
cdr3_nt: TGTGCCAGCAGCCTTAAGGGGGACACTGAAGCTTTCTTT

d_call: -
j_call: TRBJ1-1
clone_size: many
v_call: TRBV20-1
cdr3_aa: CSARDPRDTEAFF
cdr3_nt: TGCAGTGCTAGAGACCCGAGGGACACTGAAGCTTTCTTT

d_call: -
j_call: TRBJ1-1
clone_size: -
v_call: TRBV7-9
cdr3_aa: CASSIRRENTEAFF
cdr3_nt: TGTGCCAGCAGCATACGCAGGGAGAACACTGAAGCTTTCTTT

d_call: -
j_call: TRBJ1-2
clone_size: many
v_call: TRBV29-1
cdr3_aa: CSVDSAGVGGYTF
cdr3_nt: TGCAGCGTTGATTCGGCAGGGGTCGGTGGCTACACCTTC

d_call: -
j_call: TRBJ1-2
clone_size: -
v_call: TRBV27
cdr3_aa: CASSSPTENYGYTF
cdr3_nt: TGTGCCAGCAGTTCCCCGACAGAGAACTATGGCTACACCTTC

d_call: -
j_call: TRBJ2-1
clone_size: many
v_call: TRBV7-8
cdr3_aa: CASSLDRASEQFF
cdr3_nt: TGTGCCAGCAGCTTAGACAGGGCCAGCGAGCAGTTCTTC

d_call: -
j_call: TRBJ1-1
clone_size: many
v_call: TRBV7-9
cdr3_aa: CASSPAMNTEAFF
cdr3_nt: TGTGCCAGCAGCCCTGCCATGAACACTGAAGCTTTCTTT

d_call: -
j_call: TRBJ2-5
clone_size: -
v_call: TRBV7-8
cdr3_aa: CASSLGPISNFPALQYF
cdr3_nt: TGTGCCAGCAGCTTAGGGCCGATTTCTAATTTCCCGGCCCTCCAGTACTTC

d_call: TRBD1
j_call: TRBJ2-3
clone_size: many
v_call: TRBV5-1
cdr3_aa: CASSSGQVLGTDTQYF
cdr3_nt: TGCGCCAGCAGCTCGGGACAGGTGCTAGGGACAGATACGCAGTATTTT

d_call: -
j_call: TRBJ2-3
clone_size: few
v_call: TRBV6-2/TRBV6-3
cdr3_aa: CASSRVLADTQYF
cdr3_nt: TGTGCCAGCAGCAGGGTTTTAGCAGATACGCAGTATTTT

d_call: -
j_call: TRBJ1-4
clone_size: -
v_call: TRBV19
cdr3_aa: CASSWATNEKLFF
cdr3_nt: TGTGCCAGTAGTTGGGCAACTAATGAAAAACTGTTTTTT

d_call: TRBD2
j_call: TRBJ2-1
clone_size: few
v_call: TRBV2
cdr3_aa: CASSSGRGNEQFF
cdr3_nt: TGTGCCAGCAGTAGCGGGAGGGGCAATGAGCAGTTCTTC

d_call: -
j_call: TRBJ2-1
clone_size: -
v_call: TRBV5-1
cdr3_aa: CASSLQGGSYNEQFF
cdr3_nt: TGCGCCAGCAGCCTACAGGGGGGGTCCTACAATGAGCAGTTCTTC

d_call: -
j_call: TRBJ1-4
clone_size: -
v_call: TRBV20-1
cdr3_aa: CSAREDGNEKLFF
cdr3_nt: TGCAGTGCTAGGGAGGACGGAAATGAAAAACTGTTTTTT

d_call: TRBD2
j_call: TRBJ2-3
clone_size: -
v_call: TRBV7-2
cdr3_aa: CASSISGGAADTQYF
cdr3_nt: TGTGCCAGCAGTATTAGCGGGGGGGCTGCAGATACGCAGTATTTT

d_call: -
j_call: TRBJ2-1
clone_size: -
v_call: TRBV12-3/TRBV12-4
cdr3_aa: CASSPYLNEQFF
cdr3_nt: TGTGCCAGCAGTCCATACCTTAATGAGCAGTTCTTC

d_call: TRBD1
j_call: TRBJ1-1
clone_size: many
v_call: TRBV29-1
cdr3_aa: CSVDTGGEAFF
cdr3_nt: TGCAGCGTTGACACAGGGGGAGAAGCTTTCTTT

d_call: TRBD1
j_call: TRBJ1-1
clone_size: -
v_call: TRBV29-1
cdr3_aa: CSVQRQGGAFF
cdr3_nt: TGCAGCGTTCAGAGACAGGGGGGGGCTTTCTTT

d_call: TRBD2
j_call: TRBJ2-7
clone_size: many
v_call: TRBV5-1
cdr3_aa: CASSPGSPSGVLPSSYEQYF
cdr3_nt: TGCGCCAGCAGCCCCGGTTCGCCTAGCGGGGTACTACCAAGCTCCTACGAGCAGTACTTC

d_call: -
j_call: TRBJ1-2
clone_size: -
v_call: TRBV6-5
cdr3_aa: CASSYSMNTYGYTF
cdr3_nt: TGTGCCAGCAGTTACTCGATGAACACCTATGGCTACACCTTC

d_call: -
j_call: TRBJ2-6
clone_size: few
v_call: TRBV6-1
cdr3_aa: CASSDYRGGSGANVLTF
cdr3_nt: TGTGCCAGCAGTGACTACAGGGGAGGGTCTGGGGCCAACGTCCTGACTTTC

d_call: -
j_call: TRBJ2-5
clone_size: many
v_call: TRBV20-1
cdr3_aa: CSARDPRAGETQYF
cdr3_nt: TGCAGTGCTAGAGATCCTAGGGCCGGGGAGACCCAGTACTTC

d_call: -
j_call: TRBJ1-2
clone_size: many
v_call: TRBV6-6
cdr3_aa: CASSYSRLLNYGYTF
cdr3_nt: TGTGCCAGCAGTTACTCAAGACTGCTAAACTATGGCTACACCTTC

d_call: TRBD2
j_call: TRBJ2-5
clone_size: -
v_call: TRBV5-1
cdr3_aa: CASSGGLAGVGTETQYF
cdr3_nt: TGCGCCAGCAGCGGAGGACTAGCGGGAGTAGGTACGGAGACCCAGTACTTC

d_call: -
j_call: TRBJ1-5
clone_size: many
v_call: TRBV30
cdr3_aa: CAWNSVGQPQHF
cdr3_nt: TGTGCCTGGAATTCCGTTGGTCAGCCCCAGCATTTT

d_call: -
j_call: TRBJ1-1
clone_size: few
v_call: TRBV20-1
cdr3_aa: CSARDLRGYTEAFF
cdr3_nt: TGCAGTGCTAGAGATTTACGGGGATACACTGAAGCTTTCTTT

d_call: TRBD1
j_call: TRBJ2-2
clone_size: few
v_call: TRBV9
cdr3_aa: CASSPYGTANTGELFF
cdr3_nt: TGTGCCAGCAGCCCCTATGGGACAGCGAACACCGGGGAGCTGTTTTTT